Following are 20 T cell receptor beta chains from one sample sequenced in a study of blood T cell repertoires in COVID-19. The protocol was immunoSEQ multiplex PCR, while the TCRdb copy is restricted to in-frame clones and leaves out a portion. The profile shows under 150,000 clones, roughly 80% of them singletons. Material: peripheral blood. The source of these receptors is a woman aged 40 to 50 with acute or convalescent COVID-19.

For this clone: A junction end diverges from the germline sequence, so it may reflect a read error. V usage is TRBV29-1 and J usage is TRBJ1-1, with D maybe TRBD1 (5 bases). The CDR3 contains 12 residues. Germline values: CDR1 SQVTM, CDR2 ANQGSEA. CDR3 residues: CSVEDRGRGVLF. The CDR3 DNA follows: TGCAGCGTTGAAGATCGGGGGAGGGGAGTTCTCTTT. The whole variable domain, filled in from reference TRBV29-1 and TRBJ1-1, reads SAVISQKPSRDICQRGTSLTIQCQVDSQVTMMFWYRQQPGQSLTLIATANQGSEATYESGFVIDKFPISRPNLTFSTLTVSNMSPEDSSIYLCSVEDRGRGVLFGQGTRLTVV.

The chain joins TRBV7-2 to TRBJ2-2; D not resolved. CDR1 is SGHTA and CDR2 is FQGNSA in the germline V gene. The CDR3 covers 14 residues. Trimming cost V 0 bases and J 7 bases, with 9 bases left between them. DNA of the CDR3: TGTGCCAGCAGCTTAGCGCTCCGTAGCGGGGAGCTGTTTTTT. It specifies CASSLALRSGELFF.

The gene calls are TRBV30 and TRBJ1-4; no definite D call. V lost 3 bases and J lost 6, with 14 bases in between. Germline V gives CDR1 GTSNPN, CDR2 SVGIG (reference sequence). The CDR3 sequence is 14 residues long. The CDR3 loop is CAWSEETRYEKLFF. CDR3 nucleotides: TGTGCCTGGAGCGAAGAAACGCGCTATGAAAAACTGTTTTTT.

The chain employs TRBV19 and TRBJ2-4, with D possibly being TRBD1 (6 bases). Germline V gives CDR1 LNHDA, CDR2 SQIVND (reference sequence). CDR3 length equals 17 residues. V was pared by 6 bases and J by 4 bases, with 22 bases between. The CDR3 DNA reads as TGTGCCAGTAGGGCTTGGGGGCAGGGGTCCTCAAAAAACATTCAGTACTTC. Translation: CASRAWGQGSSKNIQYF.

This chain links TRBV5-1 with TRBJ1-3, with D tentatively TRBD1 (6 bases). The germline V gene encodes CDR1 SGHRS and CDR2 YFSETQ. The CDR3 runs to 14 residues. Trimming removed 2 bases at V and 4 bases at J, with 10 bases between. The CDR3 coding sequence is TGCGCCAGCAGCTTACCGGGACAAGGAAACACCATATATTTT. As protein: CASSLPGQGNTIYF. Full variable domain (remainder filled in from reference TRBV5-1 and TRBJ1-3): KAGVTQTPRYLIKTRGQQVTLSCSPISGHRSVSWYQQTPGQGLQFLFEYFSETQRNKGNFPGRFSGRQFSNSRSEMNVSTLELGDSALYLCASSLPGQGNTIYFGEGSWLTVV.

This clone came up once. The genes are TRBV6-6 and TRBJ2-1, with TRBD2 identical over 9 bases. Germline V lookup: CDR1 MNHNY, CDR2 SVGAGI (reference sequence). There are 16 residues in the CDR3. V shed 0 bases, J shed 6 bases, and the junction held 6 bases outside the gene matches. CDR3 sequence: CASSYSHSGGLNEQFF. The CDR3, as DNA: TGTGCCAGCAGTTACTCACATAGCGGGGGCCTCAATGAGCAGTTCTTC.

The J gene is TRBJ1-2, the V gene TRBV7-2; D is perhaps TRBD1 (5 bases). Trimming cost V 2 bases and J 7 bases, with 17 bases left between them. Germline V gene data show CDR1 as SGHTA and CDR2 as FQGNSA. The CDR3 has 15 amino acids. CDR3 sequence reads: CASSLPLGGGSGYTF. The CDR3 region has the DNA TGTGCCAGCAGCTTACCGCTCGGGGGAGGGAGTGGCTACACCTTC.

The gene calls are TRBV19 and TRBJ2-1; 7 nucleotides match TRBD1. Germline CDR1 is LNHDA and CDR2 is SQIVND (reference sequence). The CDR3 is made up of 16 amino acids. The junction had 6 bases not matched to a gene; V was cut back by 2 bases and J by 2 bases. The CDR3 is CASSISGGVAYNEQFF. In nucleotides, the CDR3 is TGTGCCAGTAGTATATCAGGGGGTGTAGCCTACAATGAGCAGTTCTTC.

A few counts support this clone. The V and J genes are TRBV2 and TRBJ2-1, with D possibly TRBD1 on 6 matching bases. The germline V gene has CDR1 SNHLY and CDR2 FYNNEI. This CDR3 contains 15 residues. V shed 3 bases and J shed 0 bases, with 9 bases lying between them. The CDR3 region is CASSEQGTSYNEQFF. CDR3 in DNA: TGTGCCAGCAGTGAGCAGGGGACCTCCTACAATGAGCAGTTCTTC.

The chain recombines TRBV6-5 with TRBJ1-4; D gene ambiguous. Germline values: CDR1 MNHEY, CDR2 SVGAGI. The CDR3 extends over 12 amino acids. V was trimmed by 6 bases and J by 1 base, leaving 3 bases between them. The CDR3 loop reads CASSKTNEKLFF. The CDR3 nucleotides are TGTGCCAGCAGCAAAACTAATGAAAAACTGTTTTTT.

The CDR3 DNA is TGTGCCAGCAGGGAGACAGGGAGCTATGGCTACACCTTC. It yields the protein CASRETGSYGYTF. The rearrangement joins TRBV6-5 to TRBJ1-2; the match to TRBD1 covers 7 bases. CDR1 is MNHEY, CDR2 SVGAGI, per germline. Trimming took 6 bases from V and 4 from J; bases not matched to a gene: 5. CDR3 length: 13 residues.

The chain carries TRBV3-1 (or the pseudogene TRBV3-2) and TRBJ2-3, with TRBD2 matching over 7 bases. CDR1 and CDR2 (germline): LGHDT, YNNKEL (reference sequence). The CDR3 contains 16 residues. V gave up 4 bases and J gave up 1 base; unmatched junction bases: 8. This chain's CDR3 is CASSRRSGEGTDTQYF. CDR3 DNA: TGTGCCAGCAGCCGACGGAGCGGGGAGGGCACAGATACGCAGTATTTT.

This chain joins TRBV10-3 and TRBJ2-7; 11 nucleotides match TRBD2. The germline CDR1 and CDR2 sequences are ENHRY and SYGVKD. V shed 5 bases and J 0 bases; nucleotides not matched to a gene: 3. The CDR3 extends over 15 amino acids. This CDR3 is CAISQTSGDSYEQYF. The CDR3, as DNA: TGTGCCATCAGTCAGACTAGCGGGGACTCCTACGAGCAGTACTTC.

The V call is TRBV27, the J call TRBJ1-3, with D unclear. Deletions cut 10 bases from V and 1 base from J, with 17 bases between. Germline V gives CDR1 MNHEY, CDR2 SMNVEV (reference sequence). This CDR3 is 15 amino acids long. The CDR3 loop is CATRARQSSGNTIYF. CDR3 bases: TGTGCCACCAGAGCCCGACAATCGTCTGGAAACACCATATATTTT.

The chain couples TRBV3-1 (or the pseudogene TRBV3-2) to TRBJ1-1; the D gene is possibly TRBD1 (6 bases). Germline CDR1 is LGHDT and CDR2 is YNNKEL (reference sequence). This CDR3 has 13 amino acids. Trimming left V 2 bases short and J 12 bases short, with 16 bases between. CDR3 residues: CASSQSGERKPFF. Written as DNA, the CDR3 is TGTGCCAGCAGCCAATCAGGGGAAAGGAAGCCTTTCTTT.

In this sample, this clone turned up once. The V and J genes are TRBV9 and TRBJ1-3; D uncertain. Between the trimmed V and J ends, which lost 2 bases and 4 bases, there was a span of 7 bases. Germline CDR1 and CDR2: SGDLS and YYNGEE. The CDR3 is 13 residues long. The CDR3 is CASSVFLGNTIYF. In DNA form, the CDR3 reads TGTGCCAGCAGCGTTTTTTTAGGAAACACCATATATTTT.

The V call is TRBV5-6, the J call TRBJ2-4, with TRBD1 as a possible D gene (6 bases). The CDR3 has 16 amino acids. Trimming left V 0 bases short and J 0 bases short, with 10 bases between. CDR1 is SGHDT, CDR2 YYEEEE, per germline. The CDR3 region has the DNA TGTGCCAGCAGCTTGGGACAGGTTCTAGCCAAAAACATTCAGTACTTC. Translating gives CASSLGQVLAKNIQYF.

The chain recombines TRBV20-1 with TRBJ1-3; D remains ambiguous. Per germline, CDR1 DFQATT and CDR2 SNEGSKA (reference sequence). Trimming shortened V by 3 bases and J by 0 bases, and 12 bases separated the two germline ends. This CDR3 spans 15 amino acids. This CDR3 reads CSASSQSLSGNTIYF. DNA of the CDR3: TGCAGTGCTAGTTCCCAGTCCCTCTCTGGAAACACCATATATTTT.

The chain recombines TRBV18 with TRBJ1-1; 10 bases match TRBD1. Germline lookup yields CDR1 KGHSH and CDR2 LQKENI. Unmatched junction bases numbered 7, after V lost 4 bases and J lost 5 bases. The CDR3 has 15 amino acids. CDR3 nucleotides: TGTGCCAGCTCACTCACCGGGACAGGGGAGACTGAAGCTTTCTTT. Its translation: CASSLTGTGETEAFF.

The chain couples TRBV9 to TRBJ2-2; perhaps TRBD2 as D (6 bases). Per the germline V gene, CDR1 is SGDLS and CDR2 is YYNGEE. The CDR3 has 13 residues. The V end lost 10 bases, the J end lost 3 bases, and 13 bases lay between the germline ends. The CDR3 protein is CASSGQYTGELFF. The CDR3 bases are TGTGCCTCCAGCGGGCAGTACACCGGGGAGCTGTTTTTT.